This T cell receptor (beta chain) was documented in a study of identical twins (dated by TCRdb to the mid-2010s). For the study in its entirety: To test whether fetal clonotypes persist, this study deep-sequenced TCR alpha and beta repertoires from monozygotic twins, from unrelated adults of various ages, and from cord blood. To rule out contamination, replicate twin experiments were performed at different times with different library preparation protocols. Findings and caveats that apply to the study as a whole: Compared with coincidental sharing between unrelated individuals, out-of-frame TCR alpha sequences shared between twins had an excess of sequences with low generation probability. Because the same donors could not be followed over many years, the conclusions depended on cross-sectional statistical analysis. Invariant T cells such as MAIT and iNKT could partly confound zero-insertion analyses, though diverse VJ usage argued against this for most clonotypes. In monozygotic twins, recombination models systematically underestimated out-of-frame TCR alpha sharing, but the models matched the sharing seen between unrelated individuals. The excess sharing between twins in beta out-of-frame sequences was weaker because fewer shared sequences reduced the signal-to-noise ratio. Fewer insertions were carried by abundant cord blood beta clonotypes; a weaker similar trend was observed in young adult naive repertoires, while no such trend was observed in memory repertoires.

Every donor in the study was a healthy Caucasian. Three pairs of female monozygotic twins, all aged about 18 to 30 years, made up the twin cohort. Peripheral blood mononuclear cells were the source from which RNA for the TCR libraries was isolated. Library preparation was by 5' RACE. Instrument on record: Illumina HiSeq 2000. Template switching added a universal primer binding site, and the final cDNA carried a unique molecular identifier that allowed TCR cDNA molecules to be counted accurately. First-strand cDNA for TCR alpha and beta chains was synthesized from specific primers in the conserved constant-segment region. To control for contamination, every cDNA library was double barcoded, receiving both a SMART-Mk sample barcode and Illumina barcodes. TruSeq adapter sequences and Illumina sample barcodes were added in two successive PCR steps. Sequencing of the TCR alpha and beta cDNA libraries was done on the Illumina HiSeq platform using custom primers. The source study handled its data this way. Unique molecular identifiers were extracted from raw reads with MiGEC, and CDR3 positions were determined with MiXCR. Recombination models were inferred per individual with the repgenHMM and IGoR tools using an EM algorithm. The tcR package in R was used for shared clonotype analysis, with sharing normalized by the product of cloneset sizes. To study raw recombination without the effects of thymic and clonal selection, out-of-frame nonproductive sequences were analyzed. The public reads were quality trimmed at Q25 with fastp and then assembled into clones with MiXCR by TCRdb, keeping productive beta chains. Rows are combined by CDR3 protein, so each entry shows the most common genes and DNA. In this record, the V and J calls reflect TCRdb's handling and not the investigators' own analysis. For this sample there are under 900,000 distinct CDR3 sequences; around a sixth appear just once. Around 13% of the sample lies in the top ten.

This clonotype was observed a few times. No antigen is known for it. There are no base qualities to consult, and no much larger clone falls within one base. As encoded in the germline V gene (reference sequence), CDR1 is DFQATT while CDR2 is SNEGSKA. V is clipped by 8 bases and J by 13 bases, and the sequence between their germline boundaries is 18 bases long. The CDR3, cysteine through phenylalanine, is 11 amino acids long. Of all the DNA, just the CDR3 is kept, 33 bases in frame from base 1. These sequences were also reported in another study, on T cells expressing NK-cell markers. As the second publication notes: TCR beta-chain repertoires were profiled in sorted CD3+CD56+NKG2C+, CD3+CD56+NKG2C- and CD3+CD56-NKG2C+ T-cell subsets from several donors. Among the eight sequenced donors, only one was HCMV-seronegative, while the other seven were HCMV-seropositive. To restrict sorting to alphabetaTCR-expressing T cells, an anti-gammadeltaTCR antibody was added in several experiments. In five to seven donors, the dominant CD3+CD56+NKG2C+ clonotypes were among the top 10 CD8+ clonotypes and accounted for 1.0-7.0% of CD8+ T cells. Those dominant clonotypes were again the most abundant among CD3+CD56-NKG2C+ cells in a handful of donors, at about 25-60.1%. It remained unclear whether the expanded NKG2C-expressing T cell clones were specific for HCMV antigens. All eight donors whose samples were sequenced were randomly selected healthy volunteers, three of them men and five women. HCMV serostatus was determined by detecting HCMV-specific IgG in serum with a commercial ELISA kit. Bulk peripheral blood T-cell repertoires were additionally sequenced from unsorted PBMC for several donors. Reads were demultiplexed and grouped by UMI with MIGEC, and clonotypes were assembled and quantified with MiTCR. Only TCR cDNA sequences supported by at least two reads were kept to exclude erroneous sequences. The tcR package was used for downstream repertoire analysis, and clonotypes were matched across fractions by CDR3 nucleotide sequence plus V segment. VDJmatch was used to annotate antigen specificity against VDJdb, with one amino acid substitution in CDR3 allowed.

The chain is assembled from TRBV20-1 and TRBJ2-1; the D segment may tentatively be TRBD1 or TRBD2, each giving 6 matched bases. Source material: PBMCs. This receptor was taken from a woman aged 18-30 years in good health. The nucleotides are TGCAGTTTACTTCGGGGGCCTGGCCAGTTCTTC. Translated, it reads CSLLRGPGQFF.